This T cell receptor (beta chain) derives from a study of blood T cells in healthy people across ages. A second PCR, run for roughly 7 to 11 cycles, used a sample-barcoded 5' primer plus a J-beta primer mix. TCRdb re-derived calls from the 5' RACE reads in MiXCR, one entry per CDR3 protein. The sample carries hundreds of thousands of distinct CDR3 sequences, around 48% recorded once. The receptor was derived from an elderly man in good health. Sequencing was carried out using blood.

The CDR3 reads CSVGAPRGGFYEQYF. CDR3 nucleotides: TGCAGCGTTGGGGCCCCCCGTGGAGGCTTCTACGAGCAGTACTTC. The chain couples TRBV29-1 to TRBJ2-7, with a weak D call TRBD2 (5 bases). V was trimmed by 4 bases and J by 3 bases, leaving 19 bases between them. Germline V CDR1 and CDR2: SQVTM, ANQGSEA. This CDR3 is built from 15 residues.